The 29 T cell receptor beta chains presented below share a single source sample, sequenced in a study of beta chain features in type 1 diabetes (dated by TCRdb to the late 2010s). The full study reports these points: A moderate but significant shortening of TCRB CDR3 length was observed in type 1 diabetes patients in all four CD4+ subsets.

These TCRs are of unknown antigen specificity. The protocol used for the library was the immunoSEQ multiplex PCR assay. The entire amount of isolated RNA was reverse transcribed using the High Capacity cDNA Reverse Transcription Kit, so the sequenced TCRB transcripts were expressed ones. TCRdb carries this immuneACCESS record with in-frame sequences only. Its versions omit some clonotypes, under half of them owing to an unresolved V gene in the studies checked, with the rest unexplained. This sample lists under 300,000 clones; roughly a quarter were detected once. The ten largest account for 0.012% of the sample. Sequences were obtained from naive CD4+ T cells from blood. The label giving this sample's cell subset or site can be read as: true naive CD4+ T cells. The receptors stem from a woman between 25 and 40 years old with type 1 diabetes.

The V call is TRBV4-1, the J call TRBJ1-5; tentatively, D is TRBD1 (5 bases). Per the germline V gene, CDR1 is MGHRA and CDR2 is YSYEKL. V was clipped by 3 bases and J by 3 bases, with 15 bases between them. The CDR3 spans 16 residues. CDR3 amino acids: CASSQFPGLANQPQHF. The CDR3 DNA reads TGCGCCAGCAGCCAGTTCCCGGGACTCGCCAATCAGCCCCAGCATTTT.

The rearrangement uses TRBV19 and TRBJ2-3, with D uncertain. The CDR3 totals 14 residues. The germline V gene encodes CDR1 LNHDA and CDR2 SQIVND (reference sequence). Trimming cost V 5 bases and J 2 bases, with 11 bases left between them. CDR3 DNA sequence: TGTGCCAGTAGTCTACTGCTCGACACAGATACGCAGTATTTT. Translated: CASSLLLDTDTQYF.

The chain is built from TRBV29-1 and TRBJ2-7, with 7 positions matching TRBD2. From germline, CDR1 is SQVTM and CDR2 ANQGSEA. The CDR3 extends over 14 amino acids. J was trimmed by 0 bases and V by 5 bases; bases with no gene match: 7. CDR3: CSVSPGLHSYEQYF. Written as DNA, the CDR3 is TGCAGCGTTTCGCCGGGACTACACTCCTACGAGCAGTACTTC.

This clone has just a few counts. The chain has TRBV2 and TRBJ1-2; unclear D gene. Trimming stripped 6 bases from V and 7 bases from J, with 9 bases between. The CDR3 is made up of 11 amino acids. CDR1 and CDR2 (germline): SNHLY, FYNNEI. CDR3 coding DNA: TGTGCCAGCAGCCTCGGGTCTGGCTACACCTTC. Translating gives CASSLGSGYTF. Full variable domain (remainder filled in from reference TRBV2 and TRBJ1-2): EPEVTQTPSHQVTQMGQEVILRCVPISNHLYFYWYRQILGQKVEFLVSFYNNEISEKSEIFDDQFSVERPDGSNFTLKIRSTKLEDSAMYFCASSLGSGYTFGSGTRLTVV.

This clone was recorded only once. The genes are TRBV5-1 and TRBJ1-2; tentatively, D is TRBD1 (5 bases). This CDR3 comprises 14 residues. CDR1 and CDR2 from the germline V gene are SGHRS and YFSETQ. V shed 0 bases and J shed 8 bases, with 14 bases lying between them. Here the CDR3 reads CASSLGQSSSGYTF. The CDR3 bases are TGCGCCAGCAGCTTGGGACAGAGTTCTTCCGGCTACACCTTC.

This chain uses TRBV19 with TRBJ2-1, with TRBD2 identical over 10 bases. The length of the CDR3 is 17 residues. Germline V gives CDR1 LNHDA, CDR2 SQIVND (reference sequence). The V segment lost 0 bases and the J segment 3 bases; nucleotides outside the gene matches: 5. Here the CDR3 DNA reads TGTGCCAGTAGTATAGAAGCTGCTAGCGGGAGCTACAATGAGCAGTTCTTC. Encoded protein: CASSIEAASGSYNEQFF.

V gene TRBV27 combines with J gene TRBJ2-5; no clear D gene. The CDR3 consists of 17 residues. Trimming cost V 5 bases and J 1 base, with 20 bases left between them. Germline values: CDR1 MNHEY, CDR2 SMNVEV (reference sequence). DNA for the CDR3: TGTGCCAGCAGTCCCTTATCGGTGACACCTATCCAAGAGACCCAGTACTTC. It yields the protein CASSPLSVTPIQETQYF.

Only a few counts were recorded for this clone. The J gene is TRBJ1-2, the V gene TRBV7-8, with 7 bases fitting TRBD1. The CDR3 runs to 15 residues. V trimming: 0 bases; J trimming: 4 bases; junction bases outside the gene matches: 5. CDR1 SGHVS and CDR2 FQNEAQ come from the germline V gene. This CDR3 reads CASSLARQGGYGYTF. CDR3 coding DNA: TGTGCCAGCAGCTTAGCGCGGCAGGGGGGCTATGGCTACACCTTC.

The V and J genes are TRBV12-5 and TRBJ2-1, with a tentative D call TRBD1 (6 bases). Germline lookup yields CDR1 LGHNT and CDR2 FRNRAP. The CDR3 is 16 amino acids. Trimming cost V 1 base and J 8 bases, with 18 bases left between them. The CDR3 nucleotides are TGTGCTAGTGGTTTGGCTACAGGGAGTTCGATGCATGAGCAGTTCTTC. This codes for CASGLATGSSMHEQFF.

This clone was picked up a small number of times. This chain connects TRBV4-1 to TRBJ2-1, with D possibly being TRBD1 (6 bases). The germline CDR1 and CDR2 sequences are MGHRA and YSYEKL. This CDR3 contains 15 residues. V was shortened by 8 bases and J by 5 bases, with 19 bases between the two germline ends. CDR3 DNA: TGCGCCAGCGAACCGGGACACGGCCCTGACAATGAGCAGTTCTTC. Its protein product is CASEPGHGPDNEQFF.

This sequence joins TRBV18 and TRBJ2-1, with D maybe TRBD1 (6 bases). Trimming took off 2 bases at V and 8 bases at J, with 16 bases between the two ends. The length of the CDR3 is 15 residues. Germline CDR1 and CDR2: KGHSH and LQKENI. The CDR3 DNA is TGTGCCAGCTCACCATCCCATAGAGGGGGTCATGAGCAGTTCTTC. Protein sequence: CASSPSHRGGHEQFF.

V usage is TRBV28 and J usage is TRBJ2-7, with D possibly matching TRBD1 (6 bases). This CDR3 region has 12 residues. CDR1 MDHEN and CDR2 SYDVKM come from the germline V gene. V was trimmed by 9 bases and J by 7 bases, leaving 16 bases between them. CDR3 nucleotides: TGTGCCAGTAGCCAGGGGCTGGGGGAGCAGTACTTC. Translation gives CASSQGLGEQYF. Full variable domain (outside the CDR3, taken from reference TRBV28 and TRBJ2-7): DVKVTQSSRYLVKRTGEKVFLECVQDMDHENMFWYRQDPGLGLRLIYFSYDVKMKEKGDIPEGYSVSREKKERFSLILESASTNQTSMYLCASSQGLGEQYFGPGTRLTVT.

The chain employs TRBV11-2 and TRBJ2-7; no firm D call. V gave up 3 bases and J gave up 0 bases, with 9 bases separating them. The CDR3 runs 14 residues. Germline CDR1 SGHAT, CDR2 FQNNGV. DNA of the CDR3: TGTGCCAGCAGCTTGACCCTAGGCTCCTACGAGCAGTACTTC. Its protein is CASSLTLGSYEQYF. Full variable domain (remainder filled in from reference TRBV11-2 and TRBJ2-7): EAGVAQSPRYKIIEKRQSVAFWCNPISGHATLYWYQQILGQGPKLLIQFQNNGVVDDSQLPKDRFSAERLKGVDSTLKIQPAKLEDSAVYLCASSLTLGSYEQYFGPGTRLTVT.

The rearrangement links TRBV11-1 to TRBJ2-2; TRBD2 aligns across 7 bases. In germline, CDR1 is SGHAT, CDR2 FQDESV (reference sequence). Trimming took 4 bases from V and 0 from J; bases not matched to a gene: 5. The CDR3 is made up of 16 amino acids. This chain's CDR3 is CASSSESGTNTGELFF. The DNA for the CDR3 is TGTGCCAGCAGCTCAGAGAGCGGGACGAACACCGGGGAGCTGTTTTTT. Filled out from reference TRBV11-1 and TRBJ2-2, the complete variable domain reads EAEVAQSPRYKITEKSQAVAFWCDPISGHATLYWYRQILGQGPELLVQFQDESVVDDSQLPKDRFSAERLKGVDSTLKIQPAELGDSAMYLCASSSESGTNTGELFFGEGSRLTVL.

This clone was observed a handful of times. The DNA for the CDR3 is TGTGCCAGCCGCCGACTAGCGGGAGAAACAGATACGCAGTATTTT. It yields the protein CASRRLAGETDTQYF. The chain combines TRBV2 with TRBJ2-3, with 12 bases fitting TRBD2. This CDR3 spans 15 amino acids. From germline, CDR1 is SNHLY and CDR2 FYNNEI. The V and J ends lost 8 bases and 3 bases, in that order; junction bases with no gene match: 6.

This clone was counted only a few times. The V gene is TRBV6-5, the J gene TRBJ2-7; 7 bases fit TRBD1. With V trimmed by 8 bases and J by 3 bases, 4 bases remained unmatched. Germline V lookup: CDR1 MNHEY, CDR2 SVGAGI. The CDR3 has 12 amino acids. The CDR3 reads CASRDSLYEQYF. The CDR3, as DNA: TGTGCCAGCCGGGACAGCCTCTACGAGCAGTACTTC.

J is TRBJ1-2 and V is TRBV11-3; TRBD1 agrees at 8 bases. V dropped 4 bases and J dropped 8; count of bases not matched to a gene: 9. In germline, CDR1 is SGHNT, CDR2 YENEEA. The CDR3 contains 14 residues. CDR3: CASSSADRGIGYTF. CDR3 nucleotides: TGTGCCAGCAGCTCCGCCGACAGGGGAATCGGCTACACCTTC.

The rearrangement joins TRBV6-5 to TRBJ2-7, with TRBD2 identical over 7 bases. V dropped 8 bases and J dropped 2; count of bases not matched to a gene: 3. The CDR3 sequence is 12 residues long. CDR1 MNHEY and CDR2 SVGAGI come from the germline V gene. CDR3 coding DNA: TGTGCCAGCGGGAGGGAAGCCTACGAGCAGTACTTC. Encoded protein: CASGREAYEQYF.

This chain joins TRBV29-1 and TRBJ2-1; 14 positions agree with TRBD2. Germline loops: CDR1 SQVTM, CDR2 ANQGSEA. This CDR3 has 13 residues. V shed 6 bases, J shed 9 bases, and the junction held 4 bases outside the gene matches. The CDR3 DNA follows: TGCAGCGTGGGGACTAGCGGGAGTTCTGAGCAGTTCTTC. Translated, it gives CSVGTSGSSEQFF.

The table lists this clone with a count of one. This chain uses TRBV28 with TRBJ1-2, with D maybe TRBD1 (5 bases). The CDR3 sequence is 14 residues long. Germline assignment: CDR1 MDHEN and CDR2 SYDVKM. The V gene lost 3 bases and the J gene lost 4 bases, with 12 bases spanning the gap. CDR3 region: CASSFPDRPYGYTF. In nucleotides, the CDR3 is TGTGCCAGCAGTTTTCCCGACAGACCCTATGGCTACACCTTC.

This clone has more than one count but fewer than ten. J is TRBJ2-7 and V is TRBV4-1, with 8 bases that match TRBD1. There are 16 residues in the CDR3. From germline, CDR1 is MGHRA and CDR2 YSYEKL. Germline trimming cut 2 bases from V and 3 bases from J; bases unmatched to any gene: 9. CDR3 nucleotide sequence: TGCGCCAGCAGCCAATTCCGAGACAGGGGTGTCTACGAGCAGTACTTC. Residues: CASSQFRDRGVYEQYF.

This clone was counted between two and nine times. Written as DNA, the CDR3 is TGCAGCGCCGGAGTGAATGCTTTCTTT. Residues: CSAGVNAFF. The genes are TRBV29-1 and TRBJ1-1; D is undetermined. Germline loops: CDR1 SQVTM, CDR2 ANQGSEA. V dropped 7 bases and J dropped 11 bases, with 11 bases sitting between them. The CDR3 sequence is 9 residues long.

This clone was detected a few times. The chain employs TRBV4-1 and TRBJ2-7; 7 bases are shared with TRBD1. Germline V gives CDR1 MGHRA, CDR2 YSYEKL. V was clipped by 0 bases and J by 10 bases; unmatched bases: 3. There are 12 residues in the CDR3. The CDR3 nucleotides are TGCGCCAGCAGCCAAGATGGGGACAGCCAGTACTTC. This sequence encodes CASSQDGDSQYF.

The rearrangement uses TRBV29-1 and TRBJ1-2; D is unresolved. CDR1 is SQVTM and CDR2 is ANQGSEA in the germline V gene. Trimming took off 7 bases at V and 2 bases at J, with 14 bases between the two ends. The CDR3 contains 13 residues. CDR3 nucleotide sequence: TGCAGCGCCACCGGGAAATCGAACTATGGCTACACCTTC. As protein: CSATGKSNYGYTF.

Concerning this clone: Distinct nucleotide sequences in the sample also encode this CDR3. The gene calls are TRBV30 and TRBJ1-2; D call uncertain. Per germline, CDR1 GTSNPN and CDR2 SVGIG (reference sequence). Between the trimmed V and J ends, which lost 0 bases and 4 bases, there was a span of 9 bases. The CDR3 loop spans 13 amino acids. The CDR3 here is CAWSVGGSYGYTF. The CDR3 DNA follows: TGTGCCTGGAGTGTAGGCGGTTCCTATGGCTACACCTTC.

The chain carries TRBV30 and TRBJ2-7; 8 bases are shared with TRBD1. Germline V gene data show CDR1 as GTSNPN and CDR2 as SVGIG (reference sequence). This CDR3 is 16 amino acids long. With 0 bases clipped from V and 6 bases from J, the junction kept 13 bases outside the gene matches. CDR3 nucleotide sequence: TGTGCCTGGAGTGTACTTTTGGACAGGGTACGGCGCGAGCAGTACTTC. It specifies CAWSVLLDRVRREQYF.

The chain links TRBV6-5 to TRBJ2-2; 7 bases fit TRBD2. Germline V lookup: CDR1 MNHEY, CDR2 SVGAGI. Germline trimming cut 4 bases from V and 5 bases from J; bases unmatched to any gene: 7. The CDR3 totals 15 residues. In DNA, the CDR3 is TGTGCCAGCAGTTTAAGACTAGCTAATACCGGGGAGCTGTTTTTT. Its protein product is CASSLRLANTGELFF.

V is TRBV5-4 and J is TRBJ2-1; 9 positions match TRBD2. The germline V gene encodes CDR1 SGHNT and CDR2 YYREEE (reference sequence). The CDR3 spans 15 residues. The trim removed 6 bases at V and 9 bases at J, leaving 13 bases unmatched. In nucleotides, the CDR3 is TGTGCCAGCACCTCCACCCTTAGCGGGAGATCTGAGCAGTTCTTC. This translates into CASTSTLSGRSEQFF.

This clone was seen a handful of times. This chain links TRBV29-1 with TRBJ2-1; 7 nucleotides line up with TRBD2. The V and J ends lost 7 bases and 9 bases, in that order; junction bases with no gene match: 9. Germline CDR1 reads SQVTM; CDR2 reads ANQGSEA. The CDR3 has 12 residues. The DNA of the CDR3 is TGCAGCGGGCGTCGGGGCGGGGGTGAGCAGTTCTTC. It encodes CSGRRGGGEQFF.